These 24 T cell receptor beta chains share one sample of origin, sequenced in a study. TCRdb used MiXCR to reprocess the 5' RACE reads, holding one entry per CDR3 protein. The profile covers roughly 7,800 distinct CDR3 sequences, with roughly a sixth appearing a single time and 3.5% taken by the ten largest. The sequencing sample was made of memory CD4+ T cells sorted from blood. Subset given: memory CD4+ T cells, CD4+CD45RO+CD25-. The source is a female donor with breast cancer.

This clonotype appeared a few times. CDR3 sequence: CASSTPRRQNTEAFF. DNA of the CDR3: TGTGCCAGTAGTACCCCAAGAAGACAGAACACTGAAGCTTTCTTT. This sequence joins TRBV19 and TRBJ1-1, with D unresolved. The CDR3 extends over 15 amino acids. CDR1 is LNHDA and CDR2 is SQIVND in the germline V gene (reference sequence). Trimming shortened V by 4 bases and J by 1 base, and 13 bases separated the two germline ends.

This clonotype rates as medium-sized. CDR3 bases: TGTGCCAGCAGTGAAACGGAGGGATCCACTGAAGCTTTCTTT. Translated, it gives CASSETEGSTEAFF. This chain joins TRBV6-1 and TRBJ1-1; D uncertain. The CDR3 has 14 amino acids. The ends were cut back, 2 bases at V and 4 bases at J, with 11 bases in the middle. From germline, CDR1 is MNHNS and CDR2 SASEGT.

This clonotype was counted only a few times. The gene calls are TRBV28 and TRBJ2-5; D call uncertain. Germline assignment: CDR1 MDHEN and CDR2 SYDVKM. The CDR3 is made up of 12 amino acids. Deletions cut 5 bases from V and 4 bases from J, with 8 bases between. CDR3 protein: CASSQPVETQYF. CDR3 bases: TGTGCCAGCAGTCAACCCGTAGAGACCCAGTACTTC.

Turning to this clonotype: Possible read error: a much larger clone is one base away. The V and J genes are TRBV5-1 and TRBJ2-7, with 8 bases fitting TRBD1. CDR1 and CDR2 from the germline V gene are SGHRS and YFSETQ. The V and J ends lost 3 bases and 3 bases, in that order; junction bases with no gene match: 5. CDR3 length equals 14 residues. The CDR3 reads CASSWPGQDYEQYF. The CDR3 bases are TGCGCCAGCAGCTGGCCGGGACAGGACTACGAGCAGTACTTC. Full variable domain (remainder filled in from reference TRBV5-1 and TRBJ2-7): KAGVTQTPRYLIKTRGQQVTLSCSPISGHRSVSWYQQTPGQGLQFLFEYFSETQRNKGNFPGRFSGRQFSNSRSEMNVSTLELGDSALYLCASSWPGQDYEQYFGPGTRLTVT.

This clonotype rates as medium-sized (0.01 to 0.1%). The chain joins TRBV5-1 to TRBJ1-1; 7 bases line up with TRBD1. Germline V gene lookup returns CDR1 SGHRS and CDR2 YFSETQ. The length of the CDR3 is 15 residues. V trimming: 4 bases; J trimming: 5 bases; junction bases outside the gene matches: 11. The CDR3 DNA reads TGCGCCAGCAGCCCGCCGGGGGCAGGGGGGACTGAAGCTTTCTTT. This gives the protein CASSPPGAGGTEAFF.

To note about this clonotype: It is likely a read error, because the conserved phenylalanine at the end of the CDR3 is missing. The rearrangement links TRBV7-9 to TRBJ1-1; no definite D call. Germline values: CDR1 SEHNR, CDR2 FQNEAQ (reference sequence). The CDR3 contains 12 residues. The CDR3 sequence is CASLGLNTEAFS. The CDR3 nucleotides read TGCGCATCCCTTGGCCTGAACACTGAAGCTTTCTCT.

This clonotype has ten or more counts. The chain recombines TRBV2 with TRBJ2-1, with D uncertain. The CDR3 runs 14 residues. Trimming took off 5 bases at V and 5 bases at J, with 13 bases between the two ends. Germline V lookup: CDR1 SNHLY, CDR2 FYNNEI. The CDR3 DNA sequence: TGTGCCAGCAGTCCATCTTGGACCAACAATGAGCAGTTCTTC. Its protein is CASSPSWTNNEQFF.

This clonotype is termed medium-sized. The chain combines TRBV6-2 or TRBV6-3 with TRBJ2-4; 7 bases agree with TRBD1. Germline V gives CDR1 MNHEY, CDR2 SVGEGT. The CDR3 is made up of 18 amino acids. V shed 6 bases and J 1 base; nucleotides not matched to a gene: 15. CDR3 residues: CASSPNTGTVFAKNIQYF. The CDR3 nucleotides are TGTGCCAGCAGCCCTAACACCGGGACAGTCTTCGCCAAAAACATTCAGTACTTC.

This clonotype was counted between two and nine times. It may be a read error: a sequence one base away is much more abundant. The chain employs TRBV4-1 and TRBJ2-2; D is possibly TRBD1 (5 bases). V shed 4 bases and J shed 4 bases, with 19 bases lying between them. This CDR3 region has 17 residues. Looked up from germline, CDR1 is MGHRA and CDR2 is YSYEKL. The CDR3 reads CASSPREVRVPTGELFF. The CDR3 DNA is TGCGCCAGCAGCCCTAGGGAAGTCAGGGTTCCCACCGGGGAGCTGTTTTTT.

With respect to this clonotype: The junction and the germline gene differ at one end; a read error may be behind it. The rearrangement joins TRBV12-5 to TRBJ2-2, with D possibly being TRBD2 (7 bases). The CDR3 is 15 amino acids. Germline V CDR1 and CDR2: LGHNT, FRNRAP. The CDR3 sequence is CASGFLQGNTGGLLF. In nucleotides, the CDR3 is TGTGCTAGTGGTTTCCTTCAGGGAAACACCGGGGGGCTGCTTTTT.

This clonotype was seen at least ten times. The CDR3 nucleotides are TGCGCCAGCAGCCAAGGGGCAGCAAGGGCTGGAAACACCATATATTTT. It codes for CASSQGAARAGNTIYF. The J gene is TRBJ1-3, the V gene TRBV4-1; D gene unclear. The V end lost 1 base, the J end lost 2 bases, and 12 bases lay between the germline ends. Germline CDR1 reads MGHRA; CDR2 reads YSYEKL. The CDR3 runs 16 residues.

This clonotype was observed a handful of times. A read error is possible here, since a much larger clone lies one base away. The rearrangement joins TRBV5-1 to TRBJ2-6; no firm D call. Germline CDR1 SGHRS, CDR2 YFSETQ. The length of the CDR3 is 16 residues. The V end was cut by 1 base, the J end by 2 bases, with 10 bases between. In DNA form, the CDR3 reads TGCGCCAGCAGCTTGTCTTCTATAACTGGGGCCAACGTCCTGACTTTC. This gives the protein CASSLSSITGANVLTF.

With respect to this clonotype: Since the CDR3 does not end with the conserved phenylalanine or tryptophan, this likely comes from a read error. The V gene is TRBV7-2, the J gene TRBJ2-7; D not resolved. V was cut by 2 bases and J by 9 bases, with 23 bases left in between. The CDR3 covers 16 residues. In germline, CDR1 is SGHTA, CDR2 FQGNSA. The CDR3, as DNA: TGTGCCAGCAGCTTATTATTTCCAGCCCACGGACCGGGGCAGTACCTC. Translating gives CASSLLFPAHGPGQYL.

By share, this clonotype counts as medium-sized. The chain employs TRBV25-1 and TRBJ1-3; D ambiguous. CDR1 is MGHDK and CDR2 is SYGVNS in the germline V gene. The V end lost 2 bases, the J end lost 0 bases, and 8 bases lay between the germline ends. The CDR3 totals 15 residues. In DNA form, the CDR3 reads TGTGCCAGCAGTGAAGGACCTCTCTCTGGAAACACCATATATTTT. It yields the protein CASSEGPLSGNTIYF.

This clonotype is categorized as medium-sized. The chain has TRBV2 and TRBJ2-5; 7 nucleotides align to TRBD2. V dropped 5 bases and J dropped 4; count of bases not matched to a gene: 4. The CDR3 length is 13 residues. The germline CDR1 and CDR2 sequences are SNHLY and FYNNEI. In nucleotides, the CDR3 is TGTGCCAGCAGTCTTGGGAGGGCAGAGACCCAGTACTTC. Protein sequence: CASSLGRAETQYF.

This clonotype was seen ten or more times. The CDR3 protein is CSARVRASGNTGELFF. CDR3 nucleotide sequence: TGCAGTGCTAGAGTTAGGGCTAGCGGAAACACCGGGGAGCTGTTTTTT. The chain employs TRBV20-1 and TRBJ2-2, with 7 bases that match TRBD2. Germline V gene sequence: CDR1 DFQATT, CDR2 SNEGSKA (reference sequence). V lost 1 base to trimming and J lost 2 bases; unmatched junction nucleotides: 7. This CDR3 region has 16 residues.

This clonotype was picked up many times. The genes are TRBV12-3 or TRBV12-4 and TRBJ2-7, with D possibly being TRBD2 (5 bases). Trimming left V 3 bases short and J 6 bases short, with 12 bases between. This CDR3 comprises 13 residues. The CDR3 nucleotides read TGTGCCAGCAGTTTGGATGGAGGCCTCGAGCAGTACTTC. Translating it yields CASSLDGGLEQYF.

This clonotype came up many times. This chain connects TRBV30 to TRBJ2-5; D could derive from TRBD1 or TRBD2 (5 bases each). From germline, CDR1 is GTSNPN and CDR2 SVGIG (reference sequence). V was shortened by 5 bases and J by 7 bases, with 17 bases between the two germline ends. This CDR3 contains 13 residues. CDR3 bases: TGTGCCTGGTCCGGGACCCAGGTAGGGACCCAGTACTTC. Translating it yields CAWSGTQVGTQYF.

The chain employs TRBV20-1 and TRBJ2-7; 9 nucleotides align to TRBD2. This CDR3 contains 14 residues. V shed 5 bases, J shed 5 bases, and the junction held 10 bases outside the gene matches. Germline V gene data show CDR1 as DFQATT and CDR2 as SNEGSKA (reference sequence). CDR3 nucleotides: TGCAGTGCTCAACCGGGACTAGCAATCCACGAGCAGTACTTC. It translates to CSAQPGLAIHEQYF.

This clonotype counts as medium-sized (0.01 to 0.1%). This chain's CDR3 is CAISDSTDTQYF. The CDR3 coding sequence is TGTGCCATCAGTGACTCCACAGATACGCAGTATTTT. The V gene is TRBV10-3, the J gene TRBJ2-3; D gene unclear. This CDR3 has 12 residues. V was clipped by 3 bases and J by 2 bases, with 3 bases between them. Germline V gene data show CDR1 as ENHRY and CDR2 as SYGVKD.

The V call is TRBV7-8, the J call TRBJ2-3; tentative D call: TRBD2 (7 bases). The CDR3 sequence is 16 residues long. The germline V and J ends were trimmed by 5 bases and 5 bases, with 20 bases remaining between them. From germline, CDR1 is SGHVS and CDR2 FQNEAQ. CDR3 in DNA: TGTGCCAGCAGCCCCCGGGGGGCTCGGGGAAGAGATACGCAGTATTTT. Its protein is CASSPRGARGRDTQYF.

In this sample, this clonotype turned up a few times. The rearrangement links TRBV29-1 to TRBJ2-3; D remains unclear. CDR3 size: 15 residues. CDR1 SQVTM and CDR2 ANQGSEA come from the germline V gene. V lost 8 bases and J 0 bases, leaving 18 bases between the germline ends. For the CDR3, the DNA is TGCAGCACATACCCCCCGGCAGGCAGCACAGATACGCAGTATTTT. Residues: CSTYPPAGSTDTQYF.

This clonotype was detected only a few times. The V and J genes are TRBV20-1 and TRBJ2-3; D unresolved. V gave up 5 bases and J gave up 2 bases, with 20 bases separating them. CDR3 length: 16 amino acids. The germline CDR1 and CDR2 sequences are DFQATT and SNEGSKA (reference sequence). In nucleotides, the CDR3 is TGCAGTGCTGGACCTTTTTTAGCACGATCCACAGATACGCAGTATTTT. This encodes CSAGPFLARSTDTQYF.

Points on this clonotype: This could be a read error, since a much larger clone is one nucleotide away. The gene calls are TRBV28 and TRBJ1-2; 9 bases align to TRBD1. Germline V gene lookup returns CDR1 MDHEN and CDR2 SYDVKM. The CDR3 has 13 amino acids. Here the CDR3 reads CASSFTGGYDYTF. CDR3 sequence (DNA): TGTGCCAGCAGTTTTACAGGGGGCTATGACTACACCTTC.